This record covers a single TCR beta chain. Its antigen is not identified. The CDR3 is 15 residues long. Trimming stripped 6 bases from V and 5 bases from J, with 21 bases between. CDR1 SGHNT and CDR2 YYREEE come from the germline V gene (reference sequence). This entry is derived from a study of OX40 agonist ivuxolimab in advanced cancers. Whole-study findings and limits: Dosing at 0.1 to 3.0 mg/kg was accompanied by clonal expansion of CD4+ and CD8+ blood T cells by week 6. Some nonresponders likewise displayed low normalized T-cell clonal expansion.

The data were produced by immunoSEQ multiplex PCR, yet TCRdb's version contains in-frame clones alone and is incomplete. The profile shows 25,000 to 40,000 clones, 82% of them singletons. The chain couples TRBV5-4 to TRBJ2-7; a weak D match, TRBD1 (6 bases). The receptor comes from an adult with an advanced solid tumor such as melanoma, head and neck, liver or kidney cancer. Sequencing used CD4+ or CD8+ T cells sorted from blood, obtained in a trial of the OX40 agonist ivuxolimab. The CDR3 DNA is TGTGCCAGCACTCCGGATGGGGGCAGGTCGGACGAGCAGTACTTC. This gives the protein CASTPDGGRSDEQYF.